The source of this T cell receptor beta chain is a study of blood T cells in healthy people across ages. Concerning this clonotype itself: Antigen specificity is unknown. A much larger clone lies one base from this, so it may be a read error.

Study conclusions and caveats: Both naive CD4+ cell counts and diversity were greater in long-lived donors than in aged donors. Diversity of TCR beta per million T cells declined in a roughly linear way with age. PBMCs were not sorted, which prevented a conclusive comparison of naive versus antigen-experienced cells.

It was with a sample-barcoded 5' primer and a J-beta primer mix that a second PCR of roughly 7 to 12 cycles was run. TCRdb reprocessed the 5' RACE reads via MiXCR and lists one record per CDR3 protein. Among 630,000 or so distinct CDR3 sequences listed, about 30% were seen once. This CDR3 is built from 15 residues. Germline CDR1 MNHEY, CDR2 SVGAGI. V was cut by 11 bases and J by 0 bases, with 20 bases left in between. The chain uses TRBV6-5 and TRBJ2-7; D gene uncertain. Input material: blood. The receptor was isolated from an elderly woman in good health. CDR3 nucleotides: TGTGCCGGCAAAATAACGTGGACGCACTCCTACGAGCAGTACTTC. This gives the protein CAGKITWTHSYEQYF.